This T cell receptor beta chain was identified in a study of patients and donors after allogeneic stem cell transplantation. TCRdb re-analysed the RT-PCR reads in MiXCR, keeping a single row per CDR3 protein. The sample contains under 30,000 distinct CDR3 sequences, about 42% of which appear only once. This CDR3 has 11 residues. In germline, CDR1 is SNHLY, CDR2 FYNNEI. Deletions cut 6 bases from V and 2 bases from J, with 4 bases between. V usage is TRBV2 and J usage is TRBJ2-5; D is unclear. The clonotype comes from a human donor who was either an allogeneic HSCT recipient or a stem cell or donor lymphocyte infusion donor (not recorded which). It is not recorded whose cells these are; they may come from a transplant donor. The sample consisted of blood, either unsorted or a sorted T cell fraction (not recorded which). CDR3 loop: CASRVQETQYF. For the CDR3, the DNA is TGTGCCAGCAGGGTACAAGAGACCCAGTACTTC.